This T cell receptor (beta chain) came from a study of cytomegalovirus exposure and HLA in healthy donors. Study-level background: The same platform was used for the 120 validation repertoires and the 650 to 800 first-cohort repertoires, a later analysis reported.

Broader study findings: Researchers reported that a few CMV-associated chains were confirmed in vitro as CMV antigen-specific. Despite most TCR sequences being rare, some public TCRs occurred in many donors.

The CDR3 contains 13 residues. V shed 4 bases and J shed 1 base, with 8 bases lying between them. Germline lookup yields CDR1 SGDLS and CDR2 YYNGEE. Among the 120 or so subjects of the validation cohort, separate from the 666-subject first cohort, were the donors. As to this clone: What it binds is not known.

The protocol was immunoSEQ multiplex PCR, while the TCRdb copy is restricted to in-frame clones and leaves out a portion. The table shows 200,000 or so clones, with around 90% occurring only once. The V call is TRBV9, the J call TRBJ1-2; D gene unclear. The sequencing input was PBMCs. The receptor was isolated from a woman under 30 in good health and CMV-seropositive. Written as DNA, the CDR3 is TGTGCCAGCAGCCGGGATCTTAACTATGGCTACACCTTC. Its translation: CASSRDLNYGYTF.